The rows below give T cell receptor beta chains drawn from one sample of a study of shared clonotypes between healthy human individuals. The protocol was immunoSEQ multiplex PCR, while the TCRdb copy is restricted to in-frame clones and leaves out a portion. In the table there are 450,000 to 500,000 clones, around 78% of which are singletons. Sequencing input: PBMCs. The origin of the receptors is a woman aged 40 to 50 in good health. Some clones in this sample may be carry-over from other donors' samples. CDR3s include the opening cysteine and the closing phenylalanine or tryptophan.

V gene,J gene,CDR3 protein
TRBV11-2,TRBJ1-2,CASSSLTADKSSYTF
TRBV28,TRBJ1-4,CASRGRNINEKLFF
TRBV12-5,TRBJ2-1,CASGDTRQGEYNEQFF
TRBV20-1,TRBJ2-3,CSASLTDTQYF
TRBV6-5,TRBJ2-3,CASSYAGEYTDTQYF
TRBV29-1,TRBJ1-2,CSVDTGYGYTF
TRBV6-5,TRBJ2-2,CASRETGEHTGELFF
TRBV5-1,TRBJ2-7,CASSQDRVGEQYF
TRBV30,TRBJ2-2,CAWSLLGRRAGELFF
TRBV9,TRBJ2-3,CASSVVDSVTDTQYF
TRBV5-1,TRBJ2-7,CASSTSGTTYEQYF
TRBV7-6,TRBJ2-3,CASSRTPSGRAGTDTQYF
TRBV30,TRBJ1-3,CAWSVLTEGNTIYF
TRBV10-1,TRBJ2-1,CASSDSRSAYNEQFF
TRBV7-2,TRBJ2-5,CASSWGRGQQETQYF
TRBV28,TRBJ1-5,CASRATGNNQPQHF
TRBV28,TRBJ2-7,CASSPSLAGVYEQYF
TRBV11-1,TRBJ2-5,CASSLMGGQETQYF
TRBV18,TRBJ2-7,CASSPAAVTYEQYF
TRBV5-1,TRBJ2-2,CASSPSLAGVFGELFF
TRBV27,TRBJ2-7,CASSPDRGYEQYF
TRBV27,TRBJ2-6,CASSLTGRGANVLTF
TRBV5-1,TRBJ2-5,CASSFSDGGQETQYF
TRBV5-4,TRBJ1-4,CASSLPGQLNEKLFF
TRBV21-1,TRBJ2-1,CASRGLYNEQFF
TRBV30,TRBJ1-5,CAWGRGRPSNQPQHF
TRBV9,TRBJ2-7,CASSPTPVSYEQYF
TRBV5-1,TRBJ2-7,CASSLISGGPYEQYF
TRBV4-2,TRBJ1-5,CASSLGVWGNQPQHF
TRBV5-1,TRBJ2-7,CASSLDYSYEQYF
TRBV5-8,TRBJ2-7,CASSRTGVSYEQYF
TRBV28,TRBJ2-1,CASSYPSRQAQFF
TRBV13,TRBJ2-1,CASSPADLAGDRKQFF
TRBV10-3,TRBJ2-7,CAIRQGPGDEQYF
TRBV6-1,TRBJ1-2,CASSERLNGYTF
TRBV19,TRBJ1-2,CASSGGRNNYGYTF
TRBV19,TRBJ2-7,CASRKNGLAGAHEQYF
TRBV7-3,TRBJ2-3,CASSSGTSTDTQYF
TRBV18,TRBJ2-1,CASSPASGYNEQFF
TRBV28,TRBJ1-1,CASSGTYLGTEAFF
TRBV28,TRBJ1-3,CASSPIDQGSNGNTIYF
TRBV14,TRBJ2-1,CASSPRDYLWEQFF
TRBV10-3,TRBJ2-3,CAISGDPETDTQYF
TRBV25-1,TRBJ2-5,CASSIVHLSGKETQYF
TRBV28,TRBJ2-2,CASSLLGVSAGELFF
TRBV28,TRBJ2-7,CASSASGTGEFYEQYF
TRBV19,TRBJ1-5,CASSIGGSRQGDQPQHF
TRBV4-2,TRBJ2-3,CASSQEGTYAPGLKGTDTQYF
TRBV7-2,TRBJ2-5,CAGSLGGGAGQETQYF
TRBV4-3,TRBJ2-5,CASSQDSYAGETQYF
TRBV7-2,-,CASSLWALSSYEQYF
TRBV7-6,TRBJ2-2,CASSLGSISGELFF
TRBV29-1,TRBJ1-1,CSEREDFSTEAFF
TRBV7-9,TRBJ2-7,CASSFDRALRTSYEQYF
TRBV25-1,TRBJ2-5,CASNRMGEQKETQYF
TRBV27,TRBJ1-1,CASSDGFMNTEAFF
TRBV20-1,-,CSAIDSYEQYF
TRBV28,TRBJ1-1,CASSFWVGDTEAFF
TRBV7-6,TRBJ1-1,CASSFPVRVNTEAFF
TRBV2,TRBJ2-1,CASRRLGNEQFF